The TCR beta chain under discussion was sequenced for a study of OX40 agonist ivuxolimab in advanced cancers. CDR3 size: 13 residues. Germline lookup yields CDR1 LNHDA and CDR2 SQIVND (reference sequence). The V and J ends lost 6 bases and 4 bases respectively, with 10 bases between them. Clones were sequenced by immunoSEQ multiplex PCR, and TCRdb holds only the in-frame ones, with some missing. Here the sample spans tens of thousands of clones, about 91% being singletons. Study-level findings and limits: Researchers report that CD8+ T cells had, on average, more expanded clones than CD4+. Among the least clonally expanded were partial responders at 0.1-3.0 mg/kg.

Collection of blood occurred at baseline, at cycle 4 day 1, and at cycle 7 day 1. About this clone itself: Its specificity is unknown.

The chain is built from TRBV19 and TRBJ2-1; D may be TRBD1 (6 bases). The source is an adult with an advanced solid tumor such as melanoma, head and neck, liver or kidney cancer. Here the sequenced sample was CD4+ or CD8+ T cells sorted from blood, taken in a trial of the OX40 agonist ivuxolimab. The chain's CDR3 is CASRGTPYNEQFF. CDR3 sequence (DNA): TGTGCCAGTAGAGGGACACCTTACAATGAGCAGTTCTTC.